This T cell receptor (beta chain) derives from a study of T cells after yellow fever vaccination. Study in general: It was SMART-Seq v4 Ultra Low Input that prepared the fractions with low cell numbers.

One entry per CDR3 protein results from TCRdb running MiXCR on the 5' RACE reads. The table shows 300,000 to 350,000 distinct CDR3 sequences, with 3.5% to 4.5% occurring only once. Remarks on this clonotype: What it binds is unknown.

Broader study findings: Some clonotypes were seen in both the CD4 and the CD8 compartments. These made up a small share and likely arose from convergent recombination. Although the secondary response was weaker, it peaked faster, at day 5 versus 15. Post-booster repertoires contained most primary-vaccination clones again (96% CD4, over 70% CD8).

The V and J ends lost 1 base and 0 bases respectively, with 10 bases between them. Germline-derived CDR1 and CDR2 are DFQATT and SNEGSKA (reference sequence). The CDR3 spans 15 residues. The rearrangement joins TRBV20-1 to TRBJ1-3, with D hard to call. The sample consisted of PBMCs, taken 15 days after the yellow fever booster vaccination. This sequence originates from a man aged 18 to 35 who received the YFV17D yellow fever vaccine. CDR3 nucleotide sequence: TGCAGTGCTAGAGGCCTAGGAATCTCTGGAAACACCATATATTTT. This encodes CSARGLGISGNTIYF.